The 19 T cell receptor beta chains in this list originate from one sample, sequenced in a study of patients and donors after allogeneic stem cell transplantation. A single record per CDR3 protein comes from TCRdb applying MiXCR to the RT-PCR reads. The profile shows about 150,000 distinct CDR3 sequences, 24% of them singletons. The sequencing input was blood, either unsorted or a sorted T cell fraction (not recorded which). These receptors were obtained from a human donor who was either an allogeneic HSCT recipient or a stem cell or donor lymphocyte infusion donor (not recorded which). It is not recorded whose cells these are; they may come from a transplant donor.

V usage is TRBV12-3 or TRBV12-4 and J usage is TRBJ2-7; D call uncertain. V was trimmed by 5 bases and J by 6 bases, leaving 11 bases between them. This CDR3 contains 12 residues. In DNA form, the CDR3 reads TGTGCCAGCAGTCCTGACTGGAGCGAGCAGTACTTC. Protein sequence: CASSPDWSEQYF.

This clonotype occurred once. This chain uses TRBV7-6 with TRBJ1-5; 9 bases are a match to TRBD1. The CDR3 consists of 15 residues. The ends lost 3 bases at V and 7 bases at J; junction bases unmatched: 7. Germline V CDR1 and CDR2: SGHVS, FNYEAQ. In nucleotides, the CDR3 is TGTGCCAGCAGCTTCCGGGACAGGGATGGACAGCCCCAGCATTTT. Translated: CASSFRDRDGQPQHF.

This clonotype was seen a handful of times. The rearrangement links TRBV2 to TRBJ2-2, with 8 nucleotides matching TRBD1. This CDR3 comprises 13 residues. The V and J ends lost 10 bases and 4 bases, in that order; junction bases with no gene match: 5. Germline values: CDR1 SNHLY, CDR2 FYNNEI. CDR3 bases: TGTGCCACCGCGGACAGGGCCACCGGGGAGCTGTTTTTT. It specifies CATADRATGELFF.

The rearrangement joins TRBV12-5 to TRBJ2-3, with TRBD2 matching 8 bases. The CDR3 length is 16 residues. Germline V gene lookup returns CDR1 LGHNT and CDR2 FRNRAP. V was pared by 1 base and J by 4 bases, with 7 bases of the junction left unmatched. In nucleotides, the CDR3 is TGTGCTAGTGGTTTGGCCGGCATCGGGAGGGCAGATACGCAGTATTTT. The encoded protein is CASGLAGIGRADTQYF. Together with reference TRBV12-5 and TRBJ2-3, the CDR3 gives the full variable domain: DARVTQTPRHKVTEMGQEVTMRCQPILGHNTVFWYRQTMMQGLELLAYFRNRAPLDDSGMPKDRFSAEMPDATLATLKIQPSEPRDSAVYFCASGLAGIGRADTQYFGPGTRLTVL.

The chain uses TRBV20-1 and TRBJ2-7, with 10 bases matching TRBD1. After removal of 1 base from V and 4 bases from J, the junction contained 7 bases not matched to a gene. Germline V gene sequence: CDR1 DFQATT, CDR2 SNEGSKA (reference sequence). There are 15 residues in the CDR3. The CDR3, as DNA: TGCAGTGCTAGAGTGCGGGACAGGGGATATTACGAGCAGTACTTC. Protein sequence: CSARVRDRGYYEQYF.

CDR3 DNA sequence: TGTGCCAACCGGACAGGGTACCAAGAGACCCAGTACTTC. Translation gives CANRTGYQETQYF. The chain carries TRBV2 and TRBJ2-5; TRBD1 matches 8 bases. Trimming at V came to 10 bases and at J to 0 bases, leaving 4 bases not matched to a gene. This CDR3 comprises 13 residues. Germline V CDR1 and CDR2: SNHLY, FYNNEI.

As concerns this clonotype: Being one base from a much bigger clone, this may be a read error. The J gene is TRBJ1-5, the V gene TRBV18, with D unclear. The CDR3 totals 16 residues. Per the germline V gene, CDR1 is KGHSH and CDR2 is LQKENI. The chain's CDR3 is CTSSLYQQHSNQPQHF. DNA for the CDR3: TGTACCAGCTCACTATATCAACAGCATAGCAATCAGCCCCAGCATTTT.

The chain has TRBV29-1 and TRBJ2-1; 9 bases match TRBD2. The length of the CDR3 is 15 residues. In germline, CDR1 is SQVTM, CDR2 ANQGSEA. After removal of 7 bases from V and 6 bases from J, the junction contained 13 bases not matched to a gene. The CDR3 sequence is CSADSGLASINEQFF. CDR3 nucleotides: TGCAGCGCCGACTCCGGACTAGCGAGTATCAATGAGCAGTTCTTC.

The V gene is TRBV18, the J gene TRBJ1-6; D unclear. V shed 3 bases and J shed 4 bases, with 10 bases lying between them. This CDR3 contains 15 residues. Germline assignment: CDR1 KGHSH and CDR2 LQKENI. CDR3 nucleotide sequence: TGTGCCAGCTCACCGTACAATGGTTATAATTCACCCCTCCACTTT. Protein product: CASSPYNGYNSPLHF.

The chain carries TRBV6-2 or TRBV6-3 and TRBJ2-2; D assignment may be TRBD1 or TRBD2 (5 bases each). The germline gives CDR1 MNHEY, CDR2 SVGEGT. V was clipped by 4 bases and J by 6 bases, with 21 bases between them. The CDR3 spans 17 residues. The DNA for the CDR3 is TGTGCCAGCAGTTTGATAGGGGACCGAGATTGGTCCGGGGAGCTGTTTTTT. It translates to CASSLIGDRDWSGELFF.

This clonotype was seen many times. The chain links TRBV3-1 to TRBJ2-7; unclear D gene. The CDR3 spans 12 residues. V was trimmed by 2 bases and J by 4 bases, leaving 6 bases between them. Per the germline V gene, CDR1 is LGHDT and CDR2 is YNNKEL (reference sequence). As DNA, the CDR3 is TGTGCCAGCAGCCAAACATCTTACGAGCAGTACTTC. Its protein is CASSQTSYEQYF.

This clonotype came up a few times. J is TRBJ2-1 and V is TRBV12-3 or TRBV12-4; D is possibly TRBD1 or TRBD2 (5 bases each). The CDR3 totals 17 residues. Between the trimmed V and J ends, which lost 7 bases and 3 bases, there was a span of 22 bases. The CDR3 sequence is CASNLGLRGYRYNEQFF. In DNA, the CDR3 is TGTGCCAGCAATTTGGGGCTCCGGGGATATCGCTACAATGAGCAGTTCTTC.

Remarks on this clonotype: One end of the junction is discordant with germline, which a read error may explain. This chain links TRBV29-1 with TRBJ2-3; TRBD1 aligns across 10 bases. CDR1 and CDR2 from the germline V gene are SQVTM and ANQGSEA. The CDR3 spans 14 residues. The CDR3 nucleotides read TGCAGCGTAGAAGACAGGGGGCCCACAGATACGCAGTATTTT. Its translation is CSVEDRGPTDTQYF.

The V gene is TRBV12-5, the J gene TRBJ1-3; D not certain. The CDR3 extends over 11 amino acids. Trimming left V 3 bases short and J 4 bases short, with 1 base between. From germline, CDR1 is LGHNT and CDR2 FRNRAP. CDR3 sequence: CASGFGNTIYF. The DNA for the CDR3 is TGTGCTAGTGGTTTCGGAAACACCATATATTTT.

The rearrangement links TRBV6-1 to TRBJ1-6; 8 nucleotides agree with TRBD1. Unmatched junction bases numbered 8, after V lost 10 bases and J lost 9 bases. The length of the CDR3 is 13 residues. Germline V lookup: CDR1 MNHNS, CDR2 SASEGT. The CDR3 sequence: CATGTGPGSPLHF. The CDR3 nucleotides are TGTGCCACCGGGACAGGCCCGGGTTCACCCCTCCACTTT.

This clonotype was detected only a few times. This rearrangement joins TRBV6-2 or TRBV6-3 to TRBJ2-3; 7 bases line up with TRBD2. This CDR3 is 15 amino acids long. V gave up 2 bases and J gave up 2 bases; unmatched junction bases: 4. The germline V gene encodes CDR1 MNHEY and CDR2 SVGEGT. In DNA form, the CDR3 reads TGTGCCAGCAGTTACGGACTAGGGGACACAGATACGCAGTATTTT. This codes for CASSYGLGDTDTQYF.

The rearrangement joins TRBV3-1 to TRBJ2-7, with a possible D match to TRBD1 (6 bases). V was shortened by 0 bases and J by 4 bases, with 7 bases between the two germline ends. CDR1 and CDR2 from the germline V gene are LGHDT and YNNKEL (reference sequence). The CDR3 runs 13 residues. The CDR3 region is CASSQDQGYEQYF. The CDR3 DNA follows: TGTGCCAGCAGCCAAGATCAGGGGTACGAGCAGTACTTC.

This clonotype was recorded at least ten times. This chain uses TRBV12-3 or TRBV12-4 with TRBJ1-5, with D uncertain. The CDR3 is made up of 13 amino acids. V shed 5 bases and J shed 2 bases, with 7 bases lying between them. The CDR3 sequence is CASSPRGNQPQHF. CDR3 nucleotides: TGTGCCAGCAGTCCCCGGGGCAATCAGCCCCAGCATTTT.

The chain uses TRBV7-2 and TRBJ1-6, with TRBD1 identical over 7 bases. Germline V gene sequence: CDR1 SGHTA, CDR2 FQGNSA. The CDR3 runs 18 residues. Trimming cost V 3 bases and J 0 bases; bases outside gene matches: 8. CDR3 sequence (DNA): TGTGCCAGCAGCTTGACGGACAGGCCGAGCTCCTATAATTCACCCCTCCACTTT. Residues: CASSLTDRPSSYNSPLHF.